This TCR beta chain stems from a study of T-cell memory formation after mild COVID-19. General study results and limits: A subset of responding clones appeared in pre-infection memory, suggesting cross-reactive memory joined. Shrinking CD4+ clones were chiefly CM and EM; CD8+ ones were chiefly EMRA. Clones that contracted from day 15 to 85 were balanced CD4/CD8, while later expanders leaned CD4+. Nothing showed for sure that second-wave clones peaking on day 37 were SARS-CoV-2 specific.

This clonotype showed up just a few times. What it recognizes is unknown. Between the trimmed V and J ends, which lost 8 bases and 1 base, there was a span of 14 bases. Germline CDR1 reads SQVTM; CDR2 reads ANQGSEA. This CDR3 is built from 13 residues. TCRdb reanalysed the 5' RACE reads using MiXCR and keeps one entry per CDR3 protein. Here the sample spans hundreds of thousands of distinct CDR3 sequences, roughly 21% being singletons. The clonotype originates from an adult woman who had mild COVID-19 (a few samples of this study predate the infection). Cell type and time point are not known. Sample: PBMCs or a T cell subset sorted from them (not recorded which). The gene calls are TRBV29-1 and TRBJ1-1; tentative D call: TRBD1 (5 bases). The CDR3 region has the DNA TGCAGCACGGGGGAGGGACCGAACACTGAAGCTTTCTTT. It is translated as CSTGEGPNTEAFF.